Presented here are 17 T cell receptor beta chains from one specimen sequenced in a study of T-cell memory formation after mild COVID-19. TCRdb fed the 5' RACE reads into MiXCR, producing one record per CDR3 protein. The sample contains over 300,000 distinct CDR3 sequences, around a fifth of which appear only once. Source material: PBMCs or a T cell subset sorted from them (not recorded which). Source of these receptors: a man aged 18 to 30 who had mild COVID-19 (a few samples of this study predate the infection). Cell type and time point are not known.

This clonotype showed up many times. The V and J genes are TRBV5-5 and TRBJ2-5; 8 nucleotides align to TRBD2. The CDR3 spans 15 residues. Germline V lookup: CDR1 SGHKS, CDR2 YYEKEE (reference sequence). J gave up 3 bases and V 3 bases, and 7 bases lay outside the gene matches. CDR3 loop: CASSSNPGGKETQYF. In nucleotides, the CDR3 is TGTGCCAGCAGCTCCAACCCGGGGGGGAAAGAGACCCAGTACTTC.

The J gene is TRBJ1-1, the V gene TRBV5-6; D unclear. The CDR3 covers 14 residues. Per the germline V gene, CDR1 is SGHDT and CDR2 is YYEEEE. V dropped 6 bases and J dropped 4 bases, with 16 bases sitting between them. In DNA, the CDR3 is TGTGCCAGCAACGGAGGGATATCGGCCACTGAAGCTTTCTTT. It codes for CASNGGISATEAFF.

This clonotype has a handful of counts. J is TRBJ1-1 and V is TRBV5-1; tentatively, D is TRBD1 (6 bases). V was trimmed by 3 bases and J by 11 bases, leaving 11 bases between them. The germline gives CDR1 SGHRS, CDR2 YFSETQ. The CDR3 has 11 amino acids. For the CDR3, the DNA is TGCGCCAGCAGCTACGAGGGGGGGGCTTTCTTT. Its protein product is CASSYEGGAFF.

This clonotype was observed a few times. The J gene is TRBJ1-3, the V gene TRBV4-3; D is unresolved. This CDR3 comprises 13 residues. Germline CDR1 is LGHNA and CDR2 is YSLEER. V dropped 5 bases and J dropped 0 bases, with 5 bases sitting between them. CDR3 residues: CASSARSGNTIYF. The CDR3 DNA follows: TGCGCCAGCAGCGCCCGCTCTGGAAACACCATATATTTT.

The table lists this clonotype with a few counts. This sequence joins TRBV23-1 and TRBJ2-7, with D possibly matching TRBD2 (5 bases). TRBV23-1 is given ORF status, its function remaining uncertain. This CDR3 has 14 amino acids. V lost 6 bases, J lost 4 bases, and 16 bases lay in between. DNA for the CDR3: TGCGCCAGCAGCCGTTTCACGGGGAAATACGAGCAGTACTTC. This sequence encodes CASSRFTGKYEQYF.

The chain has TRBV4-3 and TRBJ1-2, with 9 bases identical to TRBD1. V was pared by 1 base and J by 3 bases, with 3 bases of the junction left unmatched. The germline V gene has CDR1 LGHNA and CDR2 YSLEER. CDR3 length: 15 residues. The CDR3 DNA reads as TGCGCCAGCAGCCAAGTCACAGGGGGCTACTATGGCTACACCTTC. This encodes CASSQVTGGYYGYTF.

The CDR3, as DNA: TGTGCCAGCAGCCGCTATGAGAGGGCAAGGACAGATACGCAGTATTTT. Translated: CASSRYERARTDTQYF. This chain uses TRBV11-2 with TRBJ2-3, with a weak D call TRBD2 (5 bases). CDR1 is SGHAT and CDR2 is FQNNGV in the germline V gene. V lost 5 bases to trimming and J lost 3 bases, with 18 bases between them. CDR3 length: 16 residues.

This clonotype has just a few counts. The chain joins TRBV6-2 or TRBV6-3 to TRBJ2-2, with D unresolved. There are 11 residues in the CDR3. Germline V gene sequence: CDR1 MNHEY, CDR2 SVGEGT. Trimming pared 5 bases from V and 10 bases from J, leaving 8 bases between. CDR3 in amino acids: CASSRESELFF. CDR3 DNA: TGTGCCAGCAGTAGGGAATCGGAGCTGTTTTTT.

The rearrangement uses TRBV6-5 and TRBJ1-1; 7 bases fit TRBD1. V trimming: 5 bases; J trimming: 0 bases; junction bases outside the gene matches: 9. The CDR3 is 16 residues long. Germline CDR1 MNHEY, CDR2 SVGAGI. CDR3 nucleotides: TGTGCCAGCAGTAGACGATGGACAGGTCTGAACACTGAAGCTTTCTTT. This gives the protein CASSRRWTGLNTEAFF.

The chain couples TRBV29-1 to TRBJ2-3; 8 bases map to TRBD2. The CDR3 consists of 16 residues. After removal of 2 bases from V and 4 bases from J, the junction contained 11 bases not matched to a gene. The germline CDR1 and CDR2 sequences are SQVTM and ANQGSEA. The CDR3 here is CSVEKRAGGWSDTQYF. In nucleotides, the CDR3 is TGCAGCGTTGAAAAGAGGGCGGGGGGTTGGTCAGATACGCAGTATTTT.

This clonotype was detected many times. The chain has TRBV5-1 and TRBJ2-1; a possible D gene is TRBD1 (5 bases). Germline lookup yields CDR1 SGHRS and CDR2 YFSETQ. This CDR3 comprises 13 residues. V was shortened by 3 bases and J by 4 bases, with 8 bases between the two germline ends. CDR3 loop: CASSSTVYNEQFF. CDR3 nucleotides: TGCGCCAGCAGCTCGACAGTTTACAATGAGCAGTTCTTC.

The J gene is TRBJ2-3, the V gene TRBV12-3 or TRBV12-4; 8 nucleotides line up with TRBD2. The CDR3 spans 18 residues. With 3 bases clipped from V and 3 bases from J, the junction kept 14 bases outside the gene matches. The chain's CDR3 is CASSFGGGGSGPTDTQYF. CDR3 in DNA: TGTGCCAGCAGTTTTGGGGGCGGGGGGAGTGGACCGACAGATACGCAGTATTTT.

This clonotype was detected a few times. Here the CDR3 reads CAWSPGPGRNYGYTF. In nucleotides, the CDR3 is TGTGCCTGGAGTCCAGGGCCCGGCAGGAACTATGGCTACACCTTC. V and J are TRBV30 and TRBJ1-2; D may be TRBD1 (5 bases). The CDR3 extends over 15 amino acids. Germline CDR1 and CDR2: GTSNPN and SVGIG (reference sequence). Deletions cut 2 bases from V and 2 bases from J, with 15 bases between.

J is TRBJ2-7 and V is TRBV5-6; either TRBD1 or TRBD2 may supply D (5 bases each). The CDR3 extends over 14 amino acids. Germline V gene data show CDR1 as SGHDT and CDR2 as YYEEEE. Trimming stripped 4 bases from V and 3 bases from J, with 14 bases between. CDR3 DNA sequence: TGTGCCAGCAGCGGGACGGAGAAGCTCTACGAGCAGTACGTC. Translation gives CASSGTEKLYEQYV.

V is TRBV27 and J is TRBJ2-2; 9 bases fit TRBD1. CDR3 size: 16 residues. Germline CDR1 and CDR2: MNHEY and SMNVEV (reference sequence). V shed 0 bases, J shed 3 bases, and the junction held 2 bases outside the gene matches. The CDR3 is CASSLSRTGDTGELFF. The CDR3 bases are TGTGCCAGCAGTTTATCAAGGACAGGGGACACCGGGGAGCTGTTTTTT.

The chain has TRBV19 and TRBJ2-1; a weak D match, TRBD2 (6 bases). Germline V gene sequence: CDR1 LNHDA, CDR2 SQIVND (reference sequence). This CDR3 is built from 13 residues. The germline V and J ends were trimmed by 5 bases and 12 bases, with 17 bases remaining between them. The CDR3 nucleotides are TGTGCCAGTAGTCCTCGGCCCAGGGACTCGCAGTTCTTC. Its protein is CASSPRPRDSQFF.

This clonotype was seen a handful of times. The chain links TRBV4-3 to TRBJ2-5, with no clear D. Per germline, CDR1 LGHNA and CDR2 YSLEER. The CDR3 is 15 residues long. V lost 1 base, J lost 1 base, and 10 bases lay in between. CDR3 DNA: TGCGCCAGCAGCCAAGGTAGTTTGGGCCAAGAGACCCAGTACTTC. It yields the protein CASSQGSLGQETQYF.